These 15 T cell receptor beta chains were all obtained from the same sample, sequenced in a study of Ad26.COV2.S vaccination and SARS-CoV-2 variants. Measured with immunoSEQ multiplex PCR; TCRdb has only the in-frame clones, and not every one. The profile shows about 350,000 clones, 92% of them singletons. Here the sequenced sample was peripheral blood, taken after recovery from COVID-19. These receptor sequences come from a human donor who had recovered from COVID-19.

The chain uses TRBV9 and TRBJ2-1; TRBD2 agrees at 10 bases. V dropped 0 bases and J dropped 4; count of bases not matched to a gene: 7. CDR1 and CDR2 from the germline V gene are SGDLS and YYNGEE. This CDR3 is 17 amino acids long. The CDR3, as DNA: TGTGCCAGCAGCGTAGGAGCGGGGGGGCCAGCTTACAATGAGCAGTTCTTC. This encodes CASSVGAGGPAYNEQFF.

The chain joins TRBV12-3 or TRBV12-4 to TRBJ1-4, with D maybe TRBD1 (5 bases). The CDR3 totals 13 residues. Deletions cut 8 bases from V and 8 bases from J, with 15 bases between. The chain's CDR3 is CASSEGLEEKLFF. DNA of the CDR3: TGTGCCAGCTCCGAGGGGCTGGAGGAAAAACTGTTTTTT.

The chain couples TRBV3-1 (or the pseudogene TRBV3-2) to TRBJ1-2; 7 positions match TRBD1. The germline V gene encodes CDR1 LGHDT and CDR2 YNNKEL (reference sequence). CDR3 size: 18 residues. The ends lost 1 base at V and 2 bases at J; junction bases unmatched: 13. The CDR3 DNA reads TGTGCCAGCAGCCAAGGGTTCACAGGGGCGCGTCTGAACTATGGCTACACCTTC. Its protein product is CASSQGFTGARLNYGYTF.

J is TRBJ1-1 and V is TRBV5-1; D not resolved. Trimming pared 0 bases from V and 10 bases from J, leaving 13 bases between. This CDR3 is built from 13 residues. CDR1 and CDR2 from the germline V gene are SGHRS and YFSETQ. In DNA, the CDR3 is TGCGCCAGCAGCTTGGCGTCAAGGAGTCGAGCTTTCTTT. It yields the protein CASSLASRSRAFF.

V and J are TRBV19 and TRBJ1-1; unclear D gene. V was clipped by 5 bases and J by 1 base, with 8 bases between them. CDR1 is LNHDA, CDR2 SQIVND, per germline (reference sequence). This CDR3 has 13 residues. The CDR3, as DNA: TGTGCCAGTAGTCCTCTCCCGAACACTGAAGCTTTCTTT. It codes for CASSPLPNTEAFF.

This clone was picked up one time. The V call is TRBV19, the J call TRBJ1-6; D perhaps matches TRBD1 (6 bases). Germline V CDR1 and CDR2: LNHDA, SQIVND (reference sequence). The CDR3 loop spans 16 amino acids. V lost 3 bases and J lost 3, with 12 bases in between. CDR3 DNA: TGTGCCAGTAGTATCTCAGGGGATCACTATAATTCACCCCTCCACTTT. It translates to CASSISGDHYNSPLHF.

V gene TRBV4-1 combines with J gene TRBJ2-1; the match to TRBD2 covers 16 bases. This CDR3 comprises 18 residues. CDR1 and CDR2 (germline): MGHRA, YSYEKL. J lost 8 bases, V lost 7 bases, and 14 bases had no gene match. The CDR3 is CASTYKSGLAGGPYEQFF. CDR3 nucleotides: TGCGCCAGCACCTATAAGTCGGGACTAGCGGGGGGGCCTTATGAGCAGTTCTTC.

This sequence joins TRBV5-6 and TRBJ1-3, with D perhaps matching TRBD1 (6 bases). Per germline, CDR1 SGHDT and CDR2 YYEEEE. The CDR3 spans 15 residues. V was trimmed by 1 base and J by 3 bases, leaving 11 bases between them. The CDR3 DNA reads TGTGCCAGCAGCTTGAGGGGGGGCTATGGAAACACCATATATTTT. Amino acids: CASSLRGGYGNTIYF.

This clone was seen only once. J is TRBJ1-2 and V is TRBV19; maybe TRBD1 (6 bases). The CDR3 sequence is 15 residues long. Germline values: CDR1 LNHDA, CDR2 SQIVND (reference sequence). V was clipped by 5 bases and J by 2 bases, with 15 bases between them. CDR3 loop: CASSWVGQGNYGYTF. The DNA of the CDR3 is TGTGCCAGTAGTTGGGTTGGGCAGGGGAACTATGGCTACACCTTC. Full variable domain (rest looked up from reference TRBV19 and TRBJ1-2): DGGITQSPKYLFRKEGQNVTLSCEQNLNHDAMYWYRQDPGQGLRLIYYSQIVNDFQKGDIAEGYSVSREKKESFPLTVTSAQKNPTAFYLCASSWVGQGNYGYTFGSGTRLTVV.

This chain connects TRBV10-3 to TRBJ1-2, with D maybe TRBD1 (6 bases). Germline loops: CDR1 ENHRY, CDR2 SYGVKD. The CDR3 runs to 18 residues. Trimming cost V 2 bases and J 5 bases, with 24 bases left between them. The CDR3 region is CAISELLQGPNPAYGYTF. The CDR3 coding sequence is TGTGCCATCAGTGAGCTTCTACAGGGACCGAATCCTGCTTATGGCTACACCTTC.

The CDR3 here is CASSIRRNTEAFF. The DNA of the CDR3 is TGTGCCAGCAGCATAAGAAGGAACACTGAAGCTTTCTTT. The chain carries TRBV11-2 and TRBJ1-1; D remains ambiguous. V was clipped by 5 bases and J by 1 base, with 8 bases between them. The CDR3 covers 13 residues. CDR1 is SGHAT, CDR2 FQNNGV, per germline.

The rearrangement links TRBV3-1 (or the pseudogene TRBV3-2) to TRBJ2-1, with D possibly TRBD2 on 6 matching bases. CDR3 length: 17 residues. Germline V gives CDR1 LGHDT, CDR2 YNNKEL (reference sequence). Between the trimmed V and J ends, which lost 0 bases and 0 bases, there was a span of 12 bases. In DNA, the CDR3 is TGTGCCAGCAGCCAAGAAGCGGCGGGGAGCTCCTACAATGAGCAGTTCTTC. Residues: CASSQEAAGSSYNEQFF.

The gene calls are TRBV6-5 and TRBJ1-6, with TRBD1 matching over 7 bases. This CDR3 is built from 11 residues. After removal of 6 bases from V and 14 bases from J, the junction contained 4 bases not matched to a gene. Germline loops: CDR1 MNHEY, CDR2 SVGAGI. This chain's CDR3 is CASRHDRALHF. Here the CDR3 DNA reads TGTGCCAGCAGACACGACAGGGCCCTCCACTTT.

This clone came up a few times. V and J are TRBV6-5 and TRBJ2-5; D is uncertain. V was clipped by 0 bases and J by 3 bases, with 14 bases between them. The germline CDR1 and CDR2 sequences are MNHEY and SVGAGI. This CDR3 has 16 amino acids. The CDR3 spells CASSYSDTGLKETQYF. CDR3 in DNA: TGTGCCAGCAGTTACTCTGACACGGGCCTAAAAGAGACCCAGTACTTC.

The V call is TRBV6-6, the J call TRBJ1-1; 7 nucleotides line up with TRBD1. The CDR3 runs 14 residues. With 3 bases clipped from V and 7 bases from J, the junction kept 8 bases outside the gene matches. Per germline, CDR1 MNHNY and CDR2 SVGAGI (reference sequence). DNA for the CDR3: TGTGCCAGCAGTTATGAACAGGGGAGAAATGAAGCTTTCTTT. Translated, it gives CASSYEQGRNEAFF.